Shown below are 9 T cell receptor beta chains from a single sample sequenced in a study of shared clonotypes between healthy human individuals. Sequencing used immunoSEQ multiplex PCR; TCRdb keeps in-frame clones, though not all of them. The sample has about 490,000 clones, over 70% seen once. Sequenced material: PBMCs. These receptors came from a woman in her thirties or forties in good health. Some clones in this sample may be carry-over from other donors' samples.

The V call is TRBV10-1, the J call TRBJ2-2; a weak D match, TRBD2 (6 bases). Germline V gene data show CDR1 as WNHNN and CDR2 as SYGVQD (reference sequence). The CDR3 extends over 13 amino acids. V lost 4 bases to trimming and J lost 5 bases, with 8 bases between them. CDR3 DNA sequence: TGCGCCAGCAGTGTAGCGGCGACCGGGGAGCTGTTTTTT. Amino acids: CASSVAATGELFF.

V gene TRBV2 combines with J gene TRBJ1-1; no clear D gene. V was shortened by 4 bases and J by 8 bases, with 8 bases between the two germline ends. There are 11 residues in the CDR3. Germline V gives CDR1 SNHLY, CDR2 FYNNEI. CDR3 in amino acids: CASSVRREAFF. CDR3 nucleotides: TGTGCCAGCAGTGTGCGGAGAGAAGCTTTCTTT.

Concerning this clone itself: A far larger clone is one nucleotide away, so this likely arose from a read error. This chain uses TRBV7-2 with TRBJ2-1; D is perhaps TRBD2 (5 bases). Germline V gives CDR1 SGHTA, CDR2 FQGNSA. The CDR3 runs to 15 residues. CDR3 protein: CASRSLGSSCNEQFF. The DNA of the CDR3 is TGTGCCAGCCGTTCTCTAGGGAGCTCCTGCAATGAGCAGTTCTTC.

As for this clone: This likely traces to a read error, being one base from a far larger clone. V gene TRBV5-1 combines with J gene TRBJ1-2; 7 nucleotides line up with TRBD1. Trimming at V came to 4 bases and at J to 4 bases, leaving 10 bases not matched to a gene. The germline V gene has CDR1 SGHRS and CDR2 YFSETQ. CDR3 size: 15 residues. The CDR3 region has the DNA TGCGCCAGCAGCACGACAGGGTTGAGGGGCTATGGCTACACCTTC. Protein: CASSTTGLRGYGYTF.

The chain carries TRBV30 and TRBJ2-5; 14 bases map to TRBD2. The CDR3 totals 16 residues. V gave up 2 bases and J gave up 4 bases; unmatched junction bases: 6. CDR1 and CDR2 (germline): GTSNPN, SVGIG (reference sequence). This chain's CDR3 is CAWSTGLAGGAETQYF. CDR3 nucleotides: TGTGCCTGGAGTACCGGACTAGCGGGAGGAGCAGAGACCCAGTACTTC.

The rearrangement uses TRBV30 and TRBJ2-5, with D perhaps TRBD2 (6 bases). In germline, CDR1 is GTSNPN, CDR2 SVGIG (reference sequence). V was clipped by 6 bases and J by 7 bases, with 21 bases between them. This CDR3 is 14 amino acids long. The CDR3 DNA follows: TGTGCCTGCCGTCCGGCGGGGAGTGGGGGGACCCAGTACTTC. The encoded protein is CACRPAGSGGTQYF.

This chain links TRBV7-2 with TRBJ2-7; weak D call: TRBD2 (6 bases). CDR3 length: 14 amino acids. V dropped 0 bases and J dropped 2 bases, with 8 bases sitting between them. CDR1 and CDR2 from the germline V gene are SGHTA and FQGNSA. The CDR3 region is CASSLATGAYEQYF. CDR3 sequence (DNA): TGTGCCAGCAGCTTAGCTACGGGGGCCTACGAGCAGTACTTC.

V is TRBV7-2 and J is TRBJ2-2; the match to TRBD2 covers 7 bases. The CDR3 covers 16 residues. The germline gives CDR1 SGHTA, CDR2 FQGNSA. Unmatched junction bases numbered 10, after V lost 5 bases and J lost 4 bases. The CDR3 is CASSRGAGVGTGELFF. CDR3 in DNA: TGTGCCAGCAGCCGTGGTGCGGGAGTCGGCACCGGGGAGCTGTTTTTT.

On this clone: One base separates it from a far larger clone, so it is likely a read error. The J gene is TRBJ1-1, the V gene TRBV10-3; D not resolved. CDR3 length equals 13 residues. Germline V gene lookup returns CDR1 ENHRY and CDR2 SYGVKD. This chain's CDR3 is CTISETQNTEAFF. In DNA, the CDR3 is TGTACCATCAGTGAGACGCAGAACACTGAAGCTTTCTTT.